Below, 7 T cell receptor beta chains from the same sample are listed, as sequenced in a study of T cells expressing NK-cell markers. TCRdb reprocessed the 5' RACE reads; each CDR3 protein has one entry and no DNA is given. The sample yields almost 450,000 distinct CDR3 sequences, of which the top ten take up 7.3%. The sample was blood T cells: a sorted CD56 or NKG2C T cell subset, CD4+ or CD8+ T cells, or bulk PBMC T cells (not recorded which). Receptors originate from a woman between 18 and 69 years old in good health.

The chain joins TRBV6-1 to TRBJ1-1. The CDR3 runs to 14 residues. Germline V lookup: CDR1 MNHNS, CDR2 SASEGT. CDR3 residues: CASSPIRHGDEAFF.

J is TRBJ2-3 and V is TRBV11-3. CDR3 size: 16 residues. Germline assignment: CDR1 SGHNT and CDR2 YENEEA. Here the CDR3 reads CASSLGQYSPTDTQYF.

The CDR3 here is CASTRTSGRDTDTQYF. The chain couples TRBV5-6 to TRBJ2-3; TCRdb gives TRBD2 as the D gene, but with no DNA this cannot be confirmed. CDR1 SGHDT and CDR2 YYEEEE come from the germline V gene. This CDR3 is built from 16 residues. Combining the CDR3 with reference TRBV5-6 and TRBJ2-3 gives the whole variable domain DAGVTQSPTHLIKTRGQQVTLRCSPKSGHDTVSWYQQALGQGPQFIFQYYEEEERQRGNFPDRFSGHQFPNYSSELNVNALLLGDSALYLCASTRTSGRDTDTQYFGPGTRLTVL.

The J gene is TRBJ2-1, the V gene TRBV11-2; TCRdb gives TRBD2 as the D gene, but with no DNA this cannot be confirmed. CDR1 and CDR2 (germline): SGHAT, FQNNGV. CDR3 size: 14 residues. The CDR3 loop reads CASSRLAGGNEQFF.

J is TRBJ2-2 and V is TRBV20-1; the TCRdb D gene call, TRBD2, has no DNA to confirm it. The CDR3 sequence is 15 residues long. The germline V gene encodes CDR1 DFQATT and CDR2 SNEGSKA (reference sequence). CDR3 sequence: CSARELAGDTGELFF.

This chain connects TRBV6-1 to TRBJ1-2; absent DNA, TCRdb's TRBD1 call cannot be checked. From germline, CDR1 is MNHNS and CDR2 SASEGT. CDR3 length equals 17 residues. The CDR3 here is CASNTREHRGRISGYTF.

The chain has TRBV9 and TRBJ1-5; as DNA is missing, the TRBD1 call by TCRdb cannot be tested. CDR1 and CDR2 from the germline V gene are SGDLS and YYNGEE. CDR3 length equals 17 residues. CDR3 region: CASSVDQGKGDNQPQHF.